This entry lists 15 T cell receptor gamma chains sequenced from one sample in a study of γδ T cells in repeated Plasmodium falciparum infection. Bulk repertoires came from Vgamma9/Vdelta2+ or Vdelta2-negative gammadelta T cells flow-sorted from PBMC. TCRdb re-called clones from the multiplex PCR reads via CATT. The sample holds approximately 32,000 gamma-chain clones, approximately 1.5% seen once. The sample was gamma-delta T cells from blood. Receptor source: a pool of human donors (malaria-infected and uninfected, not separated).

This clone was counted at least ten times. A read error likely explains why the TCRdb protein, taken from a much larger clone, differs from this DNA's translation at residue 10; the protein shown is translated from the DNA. The CDR3 reads CALWDLRELDKKIKVF. The CDR3 region has the DNA TGTGCCTTGTGGGATTTGCGGGAGTTGGACAAAAAAATCAAGGTATTT. This chain links TRGV9 with TRGJP. The J gene comes from matching the DNA to germline here; TCRdb lacks it. Germline assignment: CDR1 GITISATS and CDR2 ISYDGTV (reference sequence). CDR3 size: 16 residues.

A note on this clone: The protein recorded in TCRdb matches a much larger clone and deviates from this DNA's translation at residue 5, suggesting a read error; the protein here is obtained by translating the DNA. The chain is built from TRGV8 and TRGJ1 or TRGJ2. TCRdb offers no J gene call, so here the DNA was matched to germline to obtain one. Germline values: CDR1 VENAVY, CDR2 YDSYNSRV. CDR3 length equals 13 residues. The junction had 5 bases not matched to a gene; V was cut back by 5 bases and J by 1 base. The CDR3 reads CATWGDNYYKKLF. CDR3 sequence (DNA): TGTGCCACCTGGGGTGACAATTATTATAAGAAACTCTTT.

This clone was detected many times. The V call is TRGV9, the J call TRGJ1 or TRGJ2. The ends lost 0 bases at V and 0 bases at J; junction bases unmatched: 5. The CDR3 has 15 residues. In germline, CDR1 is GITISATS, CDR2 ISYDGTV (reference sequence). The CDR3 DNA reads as TGTGCCTTGTGGGAGGTGCAGGCGAATTATTATAAGAAACTCTTT. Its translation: CALWEVQANYYKKLF.

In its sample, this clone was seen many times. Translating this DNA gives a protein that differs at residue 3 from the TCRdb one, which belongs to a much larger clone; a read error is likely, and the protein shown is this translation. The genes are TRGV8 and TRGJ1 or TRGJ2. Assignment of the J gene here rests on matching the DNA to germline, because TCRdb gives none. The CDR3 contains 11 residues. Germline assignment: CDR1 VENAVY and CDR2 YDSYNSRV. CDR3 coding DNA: TGTGCCGCCTGGGGCCGAACGAAGAAACTCTTT. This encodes CAAWGRTKKLF.

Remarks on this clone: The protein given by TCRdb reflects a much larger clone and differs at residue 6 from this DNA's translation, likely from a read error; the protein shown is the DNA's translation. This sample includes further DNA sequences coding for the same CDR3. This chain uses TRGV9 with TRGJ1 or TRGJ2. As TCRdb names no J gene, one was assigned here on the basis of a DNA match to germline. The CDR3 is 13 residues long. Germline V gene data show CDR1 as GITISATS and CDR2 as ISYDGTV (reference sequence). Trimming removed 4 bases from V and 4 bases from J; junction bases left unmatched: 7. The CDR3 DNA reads TGTGCCTTGTGGGATTTATCGTATTATAAGAAACTCTTT. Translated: CALWDLSYYKKLF.

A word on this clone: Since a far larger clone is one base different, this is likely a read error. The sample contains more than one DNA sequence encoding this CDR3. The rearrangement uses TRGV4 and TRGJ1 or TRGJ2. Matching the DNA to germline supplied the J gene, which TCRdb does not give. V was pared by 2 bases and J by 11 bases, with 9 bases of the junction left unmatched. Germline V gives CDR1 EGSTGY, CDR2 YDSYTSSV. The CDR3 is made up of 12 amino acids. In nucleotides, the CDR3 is TGTGCCACCTGGGATGTCGGTTTAGAGAAACTCTTT. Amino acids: CATWDVGLEKLF.

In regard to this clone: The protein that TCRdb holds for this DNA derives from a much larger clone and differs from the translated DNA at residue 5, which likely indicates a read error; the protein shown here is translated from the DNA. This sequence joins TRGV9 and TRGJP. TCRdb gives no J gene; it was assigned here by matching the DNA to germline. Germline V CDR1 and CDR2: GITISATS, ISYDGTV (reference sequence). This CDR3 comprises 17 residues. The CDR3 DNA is TGTGCCTTGTGGGGGGTGTTAGGTGAGTTGGGCAAAAAAATCAAGGTATTT. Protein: CALWGVLGELGKKIKVF.

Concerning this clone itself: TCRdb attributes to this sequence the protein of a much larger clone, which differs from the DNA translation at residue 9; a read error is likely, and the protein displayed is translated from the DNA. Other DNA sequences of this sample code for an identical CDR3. This chain's CDR3 is CALWDTTGRFKIF. DNA of the CDR3: TGTGCCTTGTGGGATACCACTGGTAGGTTCAAGATATTT. V gene TRGV9 combines with J gene TRGJP1. No J gene is reported in TCRdb; it was inferred here by comparing the DNA with germline. Per germline, CDR1 GITISATS and CDR2 ISYDGTV (reference sequence). This CDR3 contains 13 residues.

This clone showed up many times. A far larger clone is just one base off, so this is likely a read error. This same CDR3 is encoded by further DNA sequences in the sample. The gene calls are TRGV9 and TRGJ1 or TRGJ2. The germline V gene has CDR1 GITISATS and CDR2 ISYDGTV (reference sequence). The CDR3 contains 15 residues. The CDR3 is CALWEVSIQYYKKLF. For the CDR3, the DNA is TGTGCCTTGTGGGAGGTGTCCATCCAATATTACAAGAAACTCTTT.

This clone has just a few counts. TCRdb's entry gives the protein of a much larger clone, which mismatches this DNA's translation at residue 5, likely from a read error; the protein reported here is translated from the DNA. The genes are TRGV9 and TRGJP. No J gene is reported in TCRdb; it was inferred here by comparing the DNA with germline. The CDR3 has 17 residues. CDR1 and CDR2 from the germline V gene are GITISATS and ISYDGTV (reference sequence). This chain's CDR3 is CALWKVPTELGKKIKVF. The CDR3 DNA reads TGTGCCTTGTGGAAGGTCCCAACCGAGTTGGGCAAAAAAATCAAGGTATTT.

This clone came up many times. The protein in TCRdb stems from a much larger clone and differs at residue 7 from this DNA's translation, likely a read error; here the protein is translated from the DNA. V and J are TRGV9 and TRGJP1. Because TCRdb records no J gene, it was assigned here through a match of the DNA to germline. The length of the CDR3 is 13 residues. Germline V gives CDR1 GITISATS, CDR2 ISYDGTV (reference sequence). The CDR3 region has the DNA TGTGCCTTGTGGGATACCGCTGGTTGGTTCAAGATATTT. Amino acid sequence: CALWDTAGWFKIF.

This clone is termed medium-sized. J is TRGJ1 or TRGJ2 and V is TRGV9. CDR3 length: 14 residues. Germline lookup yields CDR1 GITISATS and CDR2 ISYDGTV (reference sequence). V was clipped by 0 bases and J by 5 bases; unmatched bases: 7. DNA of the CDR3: TGTGCCTTGTGGGAGGTGCAAATCCATTATAAGAAACTCTTT. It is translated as CALWEVQIHYKKLF.

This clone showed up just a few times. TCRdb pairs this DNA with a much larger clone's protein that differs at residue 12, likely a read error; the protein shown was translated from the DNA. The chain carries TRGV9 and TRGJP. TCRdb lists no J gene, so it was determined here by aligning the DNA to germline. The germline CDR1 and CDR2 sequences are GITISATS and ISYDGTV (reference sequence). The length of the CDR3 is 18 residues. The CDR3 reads CALWEVPSQELSKKIKVF. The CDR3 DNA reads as TGTGCCTTGTGGGAGGTACCCTCGCAAGAGTTGAGCAAAAAAATCAAGGTATTT.

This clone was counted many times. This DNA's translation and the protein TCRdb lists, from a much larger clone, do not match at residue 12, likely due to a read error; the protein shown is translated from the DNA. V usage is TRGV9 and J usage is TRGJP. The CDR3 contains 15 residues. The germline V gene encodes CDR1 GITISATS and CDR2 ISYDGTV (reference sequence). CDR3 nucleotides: TGTGCCTTGTGGGAGTCAGAGTTGGGCAAAAAAACCAAGGTATTT. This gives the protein CALWESELGKKTKVF.

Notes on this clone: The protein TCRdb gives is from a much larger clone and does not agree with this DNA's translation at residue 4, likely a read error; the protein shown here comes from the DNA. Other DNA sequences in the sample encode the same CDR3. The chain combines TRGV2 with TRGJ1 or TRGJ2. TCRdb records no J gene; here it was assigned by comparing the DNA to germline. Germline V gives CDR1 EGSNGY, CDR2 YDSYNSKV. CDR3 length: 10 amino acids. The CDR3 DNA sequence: TGTGCCACCAGGGACGTTAAGAAACTCTTT. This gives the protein CATRDVKKLF.